A selection of T cell receptor beta chains follows, all from one sample in a study of cytomegalovirus exposure and HLA in healthy donors. The table came from immunoSEQ multiplex PCR; TCRdb's copy has only in-frame clones and leaves some out. There are around 190,000 clones in the sample; 86% occur only once, and more than 1.1% lies in the top ten. The sample was PBMCs. These receptors were taken from a woman under 30 in good health and CMV-seronegative. Each CDR3 is given with its conserved first and last residue. D genes are given only for firm matches. Only some rows state a clone size, as once, few, many or a class for expanded clones.

D gene	J gene	clone size	V gene	CDR3 DNA	CDR3 protein
TRBD1	TRBJ2-7	-	TRBV5-6	TGTGCCAGCAGCCGGGACAGGTACGAGCAGTACTTC	CASSRDRYEQYF
TRBD1	TRBJ1-5	-	TRBV5-6	TGTGCCAGCAGCTCTACAGGGGGCCAGCCCCAGCATTTT	CASSSTGGQPQHF
-	TRBJ2-7	-	TRBV11-3	TGTGCCAGCAGCTTAGCGGGTCAGTTACAGTACTTC	CASSLAGQLQYF
-	TRBJ2-7	once	TRBV5-4	TGTGCCAGCAGAATAATCCAGGGTGCCGAGCAGTACTTC	CASRIIQGAEQYF
-	TRBJ1-2	-	TRBV5-4	TGTGCCAGCAGCTTGGGGCGCCAGGTACTTAACTATGGCTACACCTTC	CASSLGRQVLNYGYTF
TRBD2	TRBJ2-7	few	TRBV7-9	TGTGCCAGCAGCGATCCGGGACTAGCGGGTAGGGAGCAGTACTTC	CASSDPGLAGREQYF
-	TRBJ2-1	-	TRBV7-8	TGTGCCAGCAGCTTAGAATCAGGGGATGAGCAGTTCTTC	CASSLESGDEQFF
-	TRBJ2-2	-	TRBV7-9	TGTGCCAGCAGCTCGCTCAGGGGAGGGGCCGGGGAGCTGTTTTTT	CASSSLRGGAGELFF
-	TRBJ2-7	-	TRBV19	TGTGCCAGTAGCCTACAGGGCTACGAGCAGTACTTC	CASSLQGYEQYF
TRBD1	TRBJ1-2	-	TRBV5-6	TGTGCCAGCAGCTCCGTGGACAGGGGCTATGGCTACACCTTC	CASSSVDRGYGYTF
TRBD2	TRBJ2-7	-	TRBV7-2	TGTGCCAGCAGCAAGCCGACTAGCGGGAGCTACGAGCAGTACTTC	CASSKPTSGSYEQYF
TRBD1	TRBJ1-1	-	TRBV19	TGTGCCAGTACAGAGCAGGGGGCAGAAGCTTTCTTT	CASTEQGAEAFF
-	TRBJ2-2	-	TRBV29-1	TGCAGCGCCTCTGGCGAGCGCAACACGAACACCGGGGAGCTGTTTTTT	CSASGERNTNTGELFF
TRBD1	TRBJ1-2	-	TRBV18	TGTGCCAGCTCACCACCAGGACAGGAGGTCTATGGCTACACCTTC	CASSPPGQEVYGYTF
-	TRBJ1-1	-	TRBV19	TGTGCCAGTAGTATTCCTTCAGCTAGCACTGAAGCTTTCTTT	CASSIPSASTEAFF
-	TRBJ1-1	once	TRBV15	TGTGCCACCCGTCCCGGGACACAGGAAAACACTGAAGCTTTCTTT	CATRPGTQENTEAFF
TRBD1	TRBJ1-1	few	TRBV10-3	TGTGCCATCAGGCAGACAGGGGGCGACATGACTGAAGCTTTCTTT	CAIRQTGGDMTEAFF
-	TRBJ1-2	-	TRBV21-1	TGTGCCAGCAGCCGCGAACGTCCCGAACAGGGGTGTGGCTACACCTTC	CASSRERPEQGCGYTF
-	TRBJ2-2	-	TRBV5-4	TGTGCCAGCAGCTTGGCCAGGCGGGACACCGGGGAGCTGTTTTTT	CASSLARRDTGELFF
TRBD1	TRBJ2-3	-	TRBV5-8	TGTGCCAGCAGCTTGGTGTTAGGGACAGGGGAAGAGTTTGGAGATACGCAGTATTTT	CASSLVLGTGEEFGDTQYF
TRBD2	TRBJ2-1	-	TRBV19	TGTGCCAGTAGTATCCTAGCGGGAGGCACCAATGAGCAGTTCTTC	CASSILAGGTNEQFF
TRBD2	TRBJ2-7	-	TRBV5-8	TGTGCCAGCAGCCAAGCGGGAGTAGTGCACGAGCAGTACTTC	CASSQAGVVHEQYF
-	TRBJ2-2	-	TRBV5-1	TGCGCCAGCAGCTTGGTCTCTACCGGGGAGCTGTTTTTT	CASSLVSTGELFF
-	TRBJ1-1	few	TRBV25-1	TGTGCCAGCAGAGCGTGGCCCACTGAAGCTTTCTTT	CASRAWPTEAFF